These T cell receptor beta chains were read from a single sample in a study of blood T cell repertoires in COVID-19. TCRdb's table, derived via immunoSEQ multiplex PCR, lists solely in-frame clones and lacks some. Here the sample spans some 170,000 clones, 90% being singletons. The sample consisted of peripheral blood. These receptors were taken from a man aged 55 to 70 with active or convalescent COVID-19. The conserved cysteine and the conserved F or W are not part of the CDR3 here. Fields, in order: V gene, J gene, CDR3 protein.

TRBV5-1	TRBJ1-1	ASSLQGGTEAF
TRBV7-2	TRBJ1-1	ASSLQGQGWTEAF
TRBV28	TRBJ1-1	ASSFGTGNYLNTEAF
TRBV19	TRBJ1-1	ASSIKQGVAEAF
TRBV7-8	TRBJ1-2	ASSFVTGDYGYT
TRBV18	TRBJ1-5	ASSPQAGIQPQH
TRBV29-1	TRBJ1-2	SVSRGIYGYT
TRBV6-5	TRBJ1-1	ASSYSYRVNTEAF
TRBV2	TRBJ2-7	ASSAGQAPYEQY
TRBV7-2	TRBJ2-7	ASSPDRTYEQY
TRBV6-2/TRBV6-3	TRBJ1-1	ASSSGRLGGGEAF
TRBV9	TRBJ2-3	ASSVSGGHTDTQY
TRBV15	TRBJ1-2	ATSRDRDRNYGYT
TRBV18	TRBJ2-1	ASSPDGREGVNEQF
TRBV4-1	TRBJ2-7	ASSQAIAGVRYEQY
TRBV27	TRBJ1-5	ASSSNTGSWQPQH
TRBV7-2	TRBJ1-6	ASSPRLGDNSPLH
TRBV7-2	TRBJ2-5	ASSTWGNPGQETQY
TRBV5-1	TRBJ2-1	ASSGDIGRDEQF
TRBV2	TRBJ2-1	ASQVGGTGGDEQF
TRBV20-1	TRBJ2-7	SARGPREQY
TRBV28	TRBJ2-7	ASSLGGTGGYEQY
TRBV6-5	TRBJ1-1	ASRLREGNTEAF
TRBV5-4	TRBJ1-4	ASSSRTGGGGEKLF
TRBV4-1	TRBJ2-1	ASSPGQGFSNEQF
TRBV6-4	TRBJ2-7	ASSALLAGTAPYEQY
TRBV6-5	TRBJ2-7	ASRDRGHGEQY
TRBV27	TRBJ2-6	ASSLLDSSSGANVLT
TRBV7-2	TRBJ1-3	ASSTRTAGNTIY
TRBV13	TRBJ1-5	ASSRQGNQPQH
TRBV6-5	TRBJ1-2	ASRATGGRDGYT
TRBV23-1	TRBJ1-5	ASSRKEGASNQPQH
TRBV6-6	TRBJ2-7	ASSPSGNRGSEQY
TRBV6-1	TRBJ1-4	ASSQAGRPNEKLF
TRBV11-3	TRBJ1-5	ASSLARQGQPQH
TRBV25-1	TRBJ2-4	ASSEWSGSLAKNIQY
TRBV5-8	TRBJ2-1	ASSSDRPAGYNEQF
TRBV11-2	TRBJ1-1	ASSLGHLNTEAF
TRBV7-9	TRBJ1-2	ASSSARQGAHGYT
TRBV18	TRBJ1-1	ASSGPEAF
TRBV7-9	TRBJ1-1	ASSLRQGATTEAF
TRBV6-5	TRBJ1-1	ASSYAPTANTEAF
TRBV27	TRBJ1-6	ASSFQTGGDSPLH
TRBV18	TRBJ2-7	ASSLDRGTYEQY
TRBV28	TRBJ1-2	ASSSLGGQGGTLGYT
TRBV4-2	TRBJ2-2	ASSQQTGTSGGELF
TRBV25-1	TRBJ1-3	ASSGGQNKFGNTIY
TRBV27	TRBJ2-3	ASSFFLSTDTQY
TRBV2	TRBJ2-5	ASRRGGQETQY
TRBV10-2	TRBJ1-6	ASIDRVSYNSPLH
TRBV18	TRBJ2-7	ASSPPGLAGRYEQY
TRBV21-1	TRBJ2-5	ASNGQGVRETQY
TRBV10-3	TRBJ1-2	AINKKQGGYT
TRBV6-5	TRBJ2-7	ASSYPTGGGEQY
TRBV5-4	TRBJ1-2	ASSLGQGENYGYT
TRBV27	TRBJ2-7	ASSQTPYEQY
TRBV18	TRBJ2-1	ASSAGGNEQF
TRBV5-4	TRBJ1-2	ASSYFDRADYGYT
TRBV5-1	TRBJ1-1	ASSLDWTASEAF